A single sample is the source of the 25 T cell receptor beta chains below, sequenced in a study of blood T cell repertoires in COVID-19. Sequenced by immunoSEQ multiplex PCR; TCRdb stores in-frame clones only, minus some. This sample has 310,000 or so clones, with about nine tenths found just once. Input material: PBMCs or T cells enriched from blood (not recorded which). These receptor sequences come from a woman aged 18-29 years who had recovered from COVID-19.

This chain links TRBV7-3 with TRBJ2-7, with a weak D call TRBD1 (5 bases). Germline V CDR1 and CDR2: SGHTA, FQGTGA. The CDR3 totals 15 residues. Deletions cut 5 bases from V and 2 bases from J, with 16 bases between. The CDR3: CASSPRLQATYEQYF. DNA of the CDR3: TGTGCCAGCAGCCCACGGTTACAGGCTACCTACGAGCAGTACTTC.

The genes are TRBV12-3 or TRBV12-4 and TRBJ2-2, with D unclear. The length of the CDR3 is 12 residues. V lost 6 bases, J lost 7 bases, and 9 bases lay in between. CDR3: CASRKTNGELFF. CDR3 bases: TGTGCCAGCAGAAAAACTAACGGGGAGCTGTTTTTT.

The V gene is TRBV28, the J gene TRBJ1-1; 9 bases are shared with TRBD1. With V trimmed by 6 bases and J by 5 bases, 4 bases remained unmatched. This CDR3 is 13 amino acids long. In germline, CDR1 is MDHEN, CDR2 SYDVKM. CDR3 loop: CASRGGQGTEAFF. The CDR3 DNA is TGTGCCAGCAGGGGCGGACAGGGGACTGAAGCTTTCTTT.

V is TRBV7-9 and J is TRBJ2-5, with TRBD2 identical over 9 bases. Unmatched junction bases numbered 6, after V lost 5 bases and J lost 5 bases. Germline CDR1 SEHNR, CDR2 FQNEAQ (reference sequence). This CDR3 is built from 14 residues. The CDR3 here is CASSVGLAIETQYF. CDR3 bases: TGTGCCAGCAGCGTAGGACTAGCGATTGAGACCCAGTACTTC.

This chain uses TRBV9 with TRBJ2-3, with a possible D match to TRBD2 (6 bases). Germline V gene data show CDR1 as SGDLS and CDR2 as YYNGEE. The V and J ends lost 4 bases and 0 bases respectively, with 12 bases between them. The CDR3 consists of 15 residues. The CDR3 nucleotides are TGTGCCAGCAGCCCAACTAGCAAAAGCACAGATACGCAGTATTTT. This codes for CASSPTSKSTDTQYF.

The V gene is TRBV2, the J gene TRBJ2-2; 8 bases match TRBD1. The length of the CDR3 is 15 residues. Germline trimming cut 6 bases from V and 0 bases from J; bases unmatched to any gene: 3. Germline V gives CDR1 SNHLY, CDR2 FYNNEI. CDR3 coding DNA: TGTGCCAGCAGCTCGGGACAGGCGAACACCGGGGAGCTGTTTTTT. Translated: CASSSGQANTGELFF.

The chain has TRBV7-9 and TRBJ1-2; 8 bases align to TRBD1. With V trimmed by 4 bases and J by 8 bases, 15 bases remained unmatched. Germline CDR1 is SEHNR and CDR2 is FQNEAQ (reference sequence). The CDR3 has 16 amino acids. This CDR3 is CASSSHGARGPYGYTF. CDR3 bases: TGTGCCAGCAGCTCTCACGGCGCCAGGGGGCCATACGGCTACACCTTC.

This clone occurred once. This rearrangement joins TRBV6-5 to TRBJ1-5; D remains unclear. The CDR3 sequence is 12 residues long. V lost 6 bases, J lost 6 bases, and 9 bases lay in between. In germline, CDR1 is MNHEY, CDR2 SVGAGI. Written as DNA, the CDR3 is TGTGCCAGCAGCTTCAATAGTCAGCCCCAGCATTTT. This translates into CASSFNSQPQHF.

The genes are TRBV7-8 and TRBJ2-1; the D is unclear. CDR1 is SGHVS and CDR2 is FQNEAQ in the germline V gene. The CDR3 contains 13 residues. V lost 4 bases and J 7 bases, leaving 11 bases between the germline ends. This CDR3 is CASSSDPRNEQFF. The CDR3, as DNA: TGTGCCAGCAGCTCCGATCCTAGGAATGAGCAGTTCTTC.

V gene TRBV27 combines with J gene TRBJ1-2; TRBD1 matches 10 bases. CDR1 and CDR2 from the germline V gene are MNHEY and SMNVEV (reference sequence). This CDR3 has 14 amino acids. With V trimmed by 5 bases and J by 6 bases, 6 bases remained unmatched. Here the CDR3 DNA reads TGTGCCAGCAGTCGCGCCGGGACAGGGGATGGCTACACCTTC. Translated: CASSRAGTGDGYTF.

CDR3 amino acids: CASSRAGGRSTDTQYF. Here the CDR3 DNA reads TGTGCCAGCAGCCGGGCGGGGGGGCGGAGCACAGATACGCAGTATTTT. This chain joins TRBV5-6 and TRBJ2-3, with 9 nucleotides matching TRBD2. Trimming removed 4 bases from V and 0 bases from J; junction bases left unmatched: 6. The CDR3 sequence is 16 residues long. Per the germline V gene, CDR1 is SGHDT and CDR2 is YYEEEE.

The chain is built from TRBV7-6 and TRBJ1-1, with D possibly matching TRBD1 (5 bases). V was pared by 5 bases and J by 8 bases, with 21 bases between. The length of the CDR3 is 15 residues. Germline V gene data show CDR1 as SGHVS and CDR2 as FNYEAQ. CDR3 protein: CASSPSPAGKVEAFF. DNA of the CDR3: TGTGCCAGCAGCCCCTCCCCGGCAGGGAAAGTAGAAGCTTTCTTT.

Notes on this clone: The junction and the germline gene differ at one end; a read error may be behind it. The chain combines TRBV6-5 with TRBJ1-2, with 7 bases that match TRBD1. This CDR3 region has 10 residues. CDR1 MNHEY and CDR2 SVGAGI come from the germline V gene. Here the CDR3 DNA reads TGTGCCAGCAACCAGGGGACAGCTCACTTC. This codes for CASNQGTAHF.

V gene TRBV12-3 or TRBV12-4 combines with J gene TRBJ1-2; no clear D gene. The V gene lost 3 bases and the J gene lost 10 bases, with 12 bases spanning the gap. This CDR3 comprises 12 residues. For the CDR3, the DNA is TGTGCCAGCAGTTTTAGTGACTCTACCTACACCTTC. Its protein is CASSFSDSTYTF.

Concerning this clone itself: The same CDR3 is also encoded by other DNA sequences in this sample. The rearrangement joins TRBV18 to TRBJ1-4; possible D gene TRBD1, 6 bases. V shed 3 bases and J shed 3 bases, with 8 bases lying between them. This CDR3 is 14 amino acids long. Germline CDR1 is KGHSH and CDR2 is LQKENI. The CDR3 region has the DNA TGTGCCAGCTCACCGAGGGGGTCTAATGAAAAACTGTTTTTT. Its translation: CASSPRGSNEKLFF.

The chain joins TRBV11-2 to TRBJ1-4, with D hard to call. The CDR3 runs to 14 residues. CDR1 is SGHAT and CDR2 is FQNNGV in the germline V gene. Deletions cut 2 bases from V and 1 base from J, with 5 bases between. The CDR3 loop reads CASSLPGTNEKLFF. DNA of the CDR3: TGTGCCAGCAGCTTACCCGGAACTAATGAAAAACTGTTTTTT.

V and J are TRBV5-6 and TRBJ2-1; TRBD2 aligns across 11 bases. V dropped 0 bases and J dropped 2; count of bases not matched to a gene: 4. Germline V CDR1 and CDR2: SGHDT, YYEEEE. The CDR3 loop spans 17 amino acids. The CDR3: CASSLALAGGAYNEQFF. The DNA for the CDR3 is TGTGCCAGCAGCTTGGCCCTAGCGGGGGGCGCCTACAATGAGCAGTTCTTC.

V is TRBV28 and J is TRBJ1-2; D is unresolved. The CDR3 consists of 11 residues. Per germline, CDR1 MDHEN and CDR2 SYDVKM. V was cut by 3 bases and J by 3 bases, with 2 bases left in between. CDR3: CASSFDYGYTF. The CDR3 nucleotides are TGTGCCAGCAGTTTCGACTATGGCTACACCTTC.

A note on this clone: Different DNA sequences within this sample yield the same CDR3. The CDR3 protein is CAWSFGQGGEKLFF. DNA of the CDR3: TGTGCCTGGAGCTTCGGACAAGGTGGGGAAAAACTGTTTTTT. The chain is built from TRBV30 and TRBJ1-4; D may be TRBD1 (5 bases). The ends were cut back, 3 bases at V and 8 bases at J, with 16 bases in the middle. The CDR3 contains 14 residues. Germline V gene sequence: CDR1 GTSNPN, CDR2 SVGIG (reference sequence). The full variable domain, in which reference TRBV30 and TRBJ1-4 provide the parts outside the CDR3, is SQTIHQWPATLVQPVGSPLSLECTVEGTSNPNLYWYRQAAGRGLQLLFYSVGIGQISSEVPQNLSASRPQDRQFILSSKKLLLSDSGFYLCAWSFGQGGEKLFFGSGTQLSVL.

The chain combines TRBV5-1 with TRBJ2-5; weak D call: TRBD2 (6 bases). Germline V gives CDR1 SGHRS, CDR2 YFSETQ. V dropped 4 bases and J dropped 3 bases, with 22 bases sitting between them. This CDR3 region has 17 residues. This CDR3 is CASSKSRGGGREETQYF. DNA for the CDR3: TGCGCCAGCAGCAAAAGTAGGGGAGGCGGCAGAGAAGAGACCCAGTACTTC.

In its sample, this clone was seen a few times. This sequence joins TRBV2 and TRBJ1-2, with 8 bases that match TRBD1. Germline V CDR1 and CDR2: SNHLY, FYNNEI. CDR3 size: 14 residues. V lost 7 bases to trimming and J lost 12 bases; unmatched junction nucleotides: 16. The CDR3, as DNA: TGTGCCAGCACCGACAGGGGAGCCTTGGGGGGAAACACCTTC. Translating gives CASTDRGALGGNTF.

A word on this clone: Distinct nucleotide sequences in the sample also encode this CDR3. The rearrangement joins TRBV18 to TRBJ1-1, with D unclear. V lost 5 bases and J 1 base, leaving 8 bases between the germline ends. The CDR3 is 13 residues long. Germline lookup yields CDR1 KGHSH and CDR2 LQKENI. The CDR3 DNA sequence: TGTGCCAGCTCATCCACAGAGAACACTGAAGCTTTCTTT. Translating gives CASSSTENTEAFF.

The chain combines TRBV14 with TRBJ1-6; the D is unclear. Germline V gene data show CDR1 as SGHDN and CDR2 as FVKESK. V was cut by 2 bases and J by 4 bases, with 9 bases left in between. CDR3 length: 15 residues. Written as DNA, the CDR3 is TGTGCCAGCAGCCAATCTCAGGTGTATAATTCACCCCTCCACTTT. Its protein is CASSQSQVYNSPLHF.

This clone was observed a few times. The V and J genes are TRBV18 and TRBJ1-5, with 9 positions matching TRBD1. The CDR3 has 18 amino acids. Unmatched junction bases numbered 14, after V lost 2 bases and J lost 6 bases. Germline loops: CDR1 KGHSH, CDR2 LQKENI. Written as DNA, the CDR3 is TGTGCCAGCTCACCATCCGGGACAGGGCTATCCTCAAGTCAGCCCCAGCATTTT. Translated: CASSPSGTGLSSSQPQHF.

This chain joins TRBV7-9 and TRBJ1-3, with 7 bases fitting TRBD1. CDR1 is SEHNR and CDR2 is FQNEAQ in the germline V gene (reference sequence). V shed 1 base and J 5 bases; nucleotides not matched to a gene: 8. The CDR3 covers 16 residues. CDR3 in amino acids: CASSLERTGARNTIYF. The CDR3 coding sequence is TGTGCCAGCAGCTTAGAGCGTACAGGGGCCAGAAACACCATATATTTT.